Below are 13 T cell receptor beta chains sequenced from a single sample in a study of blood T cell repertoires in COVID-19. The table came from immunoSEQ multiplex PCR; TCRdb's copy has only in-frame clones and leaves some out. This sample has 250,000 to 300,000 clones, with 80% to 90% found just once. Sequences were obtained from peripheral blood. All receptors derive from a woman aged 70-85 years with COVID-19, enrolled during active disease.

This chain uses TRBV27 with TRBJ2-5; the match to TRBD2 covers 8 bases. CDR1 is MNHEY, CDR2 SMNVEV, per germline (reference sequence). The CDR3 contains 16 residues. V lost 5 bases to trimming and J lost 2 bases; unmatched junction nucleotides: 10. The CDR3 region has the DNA TGTGCCAGCAGTCCCGATGGCGGGGGGCGTCAAGAGACCCAGTACTTC. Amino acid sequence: CASSPDGGGRQETQYF.

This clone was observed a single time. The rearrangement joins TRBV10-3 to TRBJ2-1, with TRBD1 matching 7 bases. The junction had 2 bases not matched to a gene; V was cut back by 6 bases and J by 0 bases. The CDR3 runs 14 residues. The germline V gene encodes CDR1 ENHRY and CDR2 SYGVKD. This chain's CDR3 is CAIRGDSSYNEQFF. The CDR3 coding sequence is TGTGCCATCAGGGGGGACAGCTCCTACAATGAGCAGTTCTTC.

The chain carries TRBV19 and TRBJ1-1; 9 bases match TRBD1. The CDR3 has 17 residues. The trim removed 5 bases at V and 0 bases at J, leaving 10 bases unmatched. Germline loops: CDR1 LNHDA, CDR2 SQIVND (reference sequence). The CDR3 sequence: CASSPRTGAQLNTEAFF. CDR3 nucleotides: TGTGCCAGTAGTCCTAGGACAGGGGCTCAGCTGAACACTGAAGCTTTCTTT.

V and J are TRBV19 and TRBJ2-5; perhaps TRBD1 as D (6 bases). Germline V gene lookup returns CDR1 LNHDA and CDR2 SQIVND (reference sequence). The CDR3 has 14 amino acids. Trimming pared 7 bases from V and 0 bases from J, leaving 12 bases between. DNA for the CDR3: TGTGCCAGTAATCAGGGGTTAAACCAAGAGACCCAGTACTTC. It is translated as CASNQGLNQETQYF.

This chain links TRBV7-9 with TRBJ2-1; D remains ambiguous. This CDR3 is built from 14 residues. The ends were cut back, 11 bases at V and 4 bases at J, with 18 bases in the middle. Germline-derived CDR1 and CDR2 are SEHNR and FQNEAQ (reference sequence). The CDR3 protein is CAATRLEIYNEQFF. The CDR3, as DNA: TGTGCCGCGACAAGGCTTGAGATTTACAATGAGCAGTTCTTC.

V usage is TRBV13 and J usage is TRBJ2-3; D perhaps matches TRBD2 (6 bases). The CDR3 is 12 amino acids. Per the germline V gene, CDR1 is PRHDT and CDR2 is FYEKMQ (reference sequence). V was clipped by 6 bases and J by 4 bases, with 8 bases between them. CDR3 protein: CASSGEADTQYF. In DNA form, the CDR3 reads TGTGCCAGCAGTGGGGAGGCAGATACGCAGTATTTT.

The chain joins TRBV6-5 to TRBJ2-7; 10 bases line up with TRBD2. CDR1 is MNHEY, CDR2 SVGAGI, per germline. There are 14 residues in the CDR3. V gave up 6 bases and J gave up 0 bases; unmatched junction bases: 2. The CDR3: CASSLAGGSYEQYF. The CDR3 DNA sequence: TGTGCCAGCAGCTTAGCGGGGGGCTCCTACGAGCAGTACTTC.

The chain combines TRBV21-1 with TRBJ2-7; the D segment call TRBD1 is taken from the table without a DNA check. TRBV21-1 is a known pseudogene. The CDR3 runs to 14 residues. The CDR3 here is CASSTSTGAHEQYF. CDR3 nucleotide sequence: TGTGCCAGCAGCACTTCAACAGGGGCCCACGAGCAGTACTTC.

The CDR3 DNA follows: TGCGCCAGCAGTCCGTACAGAGGACTTGAGCAGTTCTTC. Protein product: CASSPYRGLEQFF. The chain joins TRBV10-1 to TRBJ2-1; TRBD2 is a possible D gene (5 bases). CDR1 and CDR2 from the germline V gene are WNHNN and SYGVQD (reference sequence). Deletions cut 5 bases from V and 9 bases from J, with 14 bases between. There are 13 residues in the CDR3.

The DNA for the CDR3 is TGCGCCAGCAGCCAAGAGAGGGCTTCGGGGGAGTATTTT. It codes for CASSQERASGEYF. The chain couples TRBV4-1 to TRBJ2-3, with D possibly TRBD2 on 6 matching bases. The V end lost 0 bases, the J end lost 13 bases, and 14 bases lay between the germline ends. The germline CDR1 and CDR2 sequences are MGHRA and YSYEKL. The CDR3 extends over 13 amino acids.

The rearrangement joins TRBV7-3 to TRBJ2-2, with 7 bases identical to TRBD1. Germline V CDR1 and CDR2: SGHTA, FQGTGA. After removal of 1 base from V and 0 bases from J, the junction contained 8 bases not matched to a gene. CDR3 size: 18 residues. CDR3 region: CASSLNPLQGANTGELFF. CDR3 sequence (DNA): TGTGCCAGCAGCTTAAACCCCTTGCAGGGGGCGAACACCGGGGAGCTGTTTTTT.

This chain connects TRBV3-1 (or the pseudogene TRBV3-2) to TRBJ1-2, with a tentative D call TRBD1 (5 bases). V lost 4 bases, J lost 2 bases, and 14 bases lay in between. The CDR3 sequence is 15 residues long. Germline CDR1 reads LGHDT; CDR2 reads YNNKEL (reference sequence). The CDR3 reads CASSPTDTRNYGYTF. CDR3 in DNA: TGTGCCAGCAGCCCGACGGACACCCGAAACTATGGCTACACCTTC.

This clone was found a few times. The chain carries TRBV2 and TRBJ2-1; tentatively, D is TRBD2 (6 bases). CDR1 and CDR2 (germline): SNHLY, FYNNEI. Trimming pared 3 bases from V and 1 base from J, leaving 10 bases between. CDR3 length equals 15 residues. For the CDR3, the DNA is TGTGCCAGCAGTGACGGGGACTTTTCCTACAATGAGCAGTTCTTC. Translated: CASSDGDFSYNEQFF.